This passage covers 18 T cell receptor beta chains from one sample sequenced in a study of blood T cells in healthy people across ages. Together with a sample-barcoded 5' primer, a J-beta primer mix was included in a second PCR lasting about 6 to 11 cycles. Using its own MiXCR run on the 5' RACE reads, TCRdb lists one record per CDR3 protein. There are 1,500,000 or so distinct CDR3 sequences in the sample; approximately 43% occur only once, and about 4% lies in the top ten. The sequencing input was blood. These TCRs come from a woman between 18 and 30 years old in good health.

The chain carries TRBV11-2 and TRBJ2-7; D uncertain. The V end was cut by 1 base, the J end by 0 bases, with 10 bases between. The CDR3 extends over 15 amino acids. The germline gives CDR1 SGHAT, CDR2 FQNNGV. The CDR3: CASSLGAQHSYEQYF. The CDR3 DNA follows: TGTGCCAGCAGCTTAGGCGCTCAGCACTCCTACGAGCAGTACTTC.

This clonotype was detected only a few times. The chain recombines TRBV7-9 with TRBJ2-7, with TRBD2 matching 8 bases. This CDR3 comprises 16 residues. Germline V gene sequence: CDR1 SEHNR, CDR2 FQNEAQ (reference sequence). Trimming removed 1 base from V and 2 bases from J; junction bases left unmatched: 7. CDR3 in DNA: TGTGCCAGCAGCTTAGGGGTAGCGGGGACACCCTACGAGCAGTACTTC. It translates to CASSLGVAGTPYEQYF. Full variable domain (remainder filled in from reference TRBV7-9 and TRBJ2-7): DTGVSQNPRHKITKRGQNVTFRCDPISEHNRLYWYRQTLGQGPEFLTYFQNEAQLEKSRLLSDRFSAERPKGSFSTLEIQRTEQGDSAMYLCASSLGVAGTPYEQYFGPGTRLTVT.

There are a few counts of this clonotype. The rearrangement links TRBV7-9 to TRBJ1-2; D unclear. The V gene lost 2 bases and the J gene lost 5 bases, with 12 bases spanning the gap. CDR1 SEHNR and CDR2 FQNEAQ come from the germline V gene (reference sequence). The CDR3 length is 14 residues. The CDR3 spells CASSLFVFLYGYTF. In DNA form, the CDR3 reads TGTGCCAGCAGCTTATTCGTTTTCTTGTATGGCTACACCTTC.

This clonotype came up a few times. The J gene is TRBJ1-1, the V gene TRBV4-1, with D uncertain. V dropped 4 bases and J dropped 0 bases, with 15 bases sitting between them. Germline V gene lookup returns CDR1 MGHRA and CDR2 YSYEKL. The CDR3 is 16 amino acids. In DNA form, the CDR3 reads TGCGCCAGCAGCCTGCTCCCAAAGAACATGAACACTGAAGCTTTCTTT. Translating it yields CASSLLPKNMNTEAFF.

This clonotype was counted ten times or more. The genes are TRBV10-3 and TRBJ2-1, with D possibly being TRBD1 (5 bases). CDR3 size: 16 residues. Germline V gene lookup returns CDR1 ENHRY and CDR2 SYGVKD. V dropped 3 bases and J dropped 8 bases, with 20 bases sitting between them. The CDR3 DNA reads as TGTGCCATCAGTGACCCTGGACAAACGCAAAGGGATGAGCAGTTCTTC. This encodes CAISDPGQTQRDEQFF.

The V gene is TRBV7-9, the J gene TRBJ2-4, with 7 bases matching TRBD1. This CDR3 is 17 amino acids long. Germline-derived CDR1 and CDR2 are SEHNR and FQNEAQ (reference sequence). Trimming took 5 bases from V and 0 from J; bases not matched to a gene: 10. The CDR3 here is CASSPFGQEPAKNIQYF. CDR3 nucleotides: TGTGCCAGCAGCCCATTTGGACAGGAGCCAGCCAAAAACATTCAGTACTTC. Full variable domain (outside the CDR3, taken from reference TRBV7-9 and TRBJ2-4): DTGVSQNPRHKITKRGQNVTFRCDPISEHNRLYWYRQTLGQGPEFLTYFQNEAQLEKSRLLSDRFSAERPKGSFSTLEIQRTEQGDSAMYLCASSPFGQEPAKNIQYFGAGTRLSVL.

The rearrangement uses TRBV7-2 and TRBJ2-7; D is unresolved. The CDR3 covers 16 residues. The germline V and J ends were trimmed by 5 bases and 1 base, with 18 bases remaining between them. Germline V gene lookup returns CDR1 SGHTA and CDR2 FQGNSA. Here the CDR3 reads CASSLTLSSASYEQYF. The CDR3, as DNA: TGTGCCAGCAGCCTCACTTTGAGTAGTGCGTCCTACGAGCAGTACTTC.

The chain couples TRBV29-1 to TRBJ2-2; tentatively, D is TRBD2 (6 bases). The CDR3 is 12 residues long. CDR1 and CDR2 from the germline V gene are SQVTM and ANQGSEA. V was shortened by 6 bases and J by 4 bases, with 9 bases between the two germline ends. Written as DNA, the CDR3 is TGCAGCGTAAGGGGAGGCACCGGGGAGCTGTTTTTT. This encodes CSVRGGTGELFF.

In DNA form, the CDR3 reads TGCGCCAGCAGCCAAGCACCTACTTCTAACACCGGGGAGCTGTTTTTT. This encodes CASSQAPTSNTGELFF. The chain is built from TRBV4-3 and TRBJ2-2; D is undetermined. Deletions cut 1 base from V and 2 bases from J, with 11 bases between. The CDR3 extends over 16 amino acids. Germline V gives CDR1 LGHNA, CDR2 YSLEER.

This clonotype was counted a few times. The chain uses TRBV7-8 and TRBJ2-7; 8 bases match TRBD2. Losses at the gene ends were 3 bases for V and 5 bases for J; bases not matched to a gene: 9. Looked up from germline, CDR1 is SGHVS and CDR2 is FQNEAQ. The CDR3 contains 15 residues. The CDR3 DNA reads TGTGCCAGCAGCTTTAGTATGGCGGGAGGAGACGAGCAGTACTTC. Its protein is CASSFSMAGGDEQYF. The variable domain in full, completed from reference TRBV7-8 and TRBJ2-7, reads GAGVSQSPRYKVAKRGQDVALRCDPISGHVSLFWYQQALGQGPEFLTYFQNEAQLDKSGLPSDRFFAERPEGSVSTLKIQRTQQEDSAVYLCASSFSMAGGDEQYFGPGTRLTVT.

This clonotype has more than one count but fewer than ten. V and J are TRBV20-1 and TRBJ2-7; a possible D gene is TRBD1 (6 bases). CDR1 DFQATT and CDR2 SNEGSKA come from the germline V gene (reference sequence). Trimming took 5 bases from V and 3 from J, leaving 14 bases between them. This CDR3 has 13 residues. CDR3 sequence: CSARDKIGYEQYF. CDR3 DNA sequence: TGCAGTGCTCGGGACAAGATCGGCTACGAGCAGTACTTC.

This clonotype was observed once. The chain employs TRBV27 and TRBJ1-5, with D possibly being TRBD1 (6 bases). Germline loops: CDR1 MNHEY, CDR2 SMNVEV (reference sequence). The CDR3 contains 16 residues. V was cut by 2 bases and J by 4 bases, with 15 bases left in between. CDR3 amino acids: CASSLGLGGRNQPQHF. The CDR3 DNA reads TGTGCCAGCAGTTTAGGGCTTGGGGGCCGAAATCAGCCCCAGCATTTT.

The CDR3 region has the DNA TGCAGTGCCTATAATCTCGGGGGCGAGGACACTGAAGCTTTCTTT. Translated: CSAYNLGGEDTEAFF. The chain is built from TRBV20-1 and TRBJ1-1; weak D call: TRBD1 (6 bases). Germline values: CDR1 DFQATT, CDR2 SNEGSKA (reference sequence). V lost 6 bases and J lost 3, with 20 bases in between. The CDR3 consists of 15 residues.

This chain joins TRBV2 and TRBJ2-1; tentative D call: TRBD1 (6 bases). Trimming shortened V by 4 bases and J by 6 bases, and 7 bases separated the two germline ends. The CDR3 contains 12 residues. Per germline, CDR1 SNHLY and CDR2 FYNNEI. CDR3 DNA sequence: TGTGCCAGCAGTGGGGACATCAATGAGCAGTTCTTC. It specifies CASSGDINEQFF.

This clonotype was detected only once. The rearrangement links TRBV4-3 to TRBJ2-5; TRBD1 might be the D (6 bases). The V and J ends lost 0 bases and 11 bases respectively, with 28 bases between them. Germline values: CDR1 LGHNA, CDR2 YSLEER. The CDR3 spans 18 residues. This CDR3 reads CASSQEVQGFRGNGQQYF. CDR3 sequence (DNA): TGCGCCAGCAGCCAAGAAGTCCAAGGTTTTCGAGGGAACGGACAGCAGTACTTC.

The CDR3 reads CASSLVHRDQQFF. The DNA for the CDR3 is TGTGCCAGCAGCTTAGTTCACCGGGACCAGCAGTTCTTC. The chain combines TRBV7-8 with TRBJ2-1; D is perhaps TRBD1 or TRBD2 (5 bases each). The CDR3 sequence is 13 residues long. The V end lost 1 base, the J end lost 11 bases, and 12 bases lay between the germline ends. Germline CDR1 SGHVS, CDR2 FQNEAQ. The whole variable domain, remainder taken from reference TRBV7-8 and TRBJ2-1, is GAGVSQSPRYKVAKRGQDVALRCDPISGHVSLFWYQQALGQGPEFLTYFQNEAQLDKSGLPSDRFFAERPEGSVSTLKIQRTQQEDSAVYLCASSLVHRDQQFFGPGTRLTVL.

This chain connects TRBV14 to TRBJ2-7; D tentatively fits TRBD1 or TRBD2 (6 bases each). The CDR3 extends over 13 amino acids. V lost 4 bases, J lost 3 bases, and 10 bases lay in between. Germline lookup yields CDR1 SGHDN and CDR2 FVKESK. The CDR3 sequence is CASSRGAYYEQYF. Written as DNA, the CDR3 is TGTGCCAGCAGCCGGGGGGCCTACTACGAGCAGTACTTC.

In regard to this clonotype: Sequence at one end of the junction differs from germline and may be a read error. The chain couples TRBV4-3 to TRBJ1-2, with 9 bases fitting TRBD1. CDR1 LGHNA and CDR2 YSLEER come from the germline V gene. The CDR3 has 15 residues. This CDR3 reads CASSAYRGHNSGYTF. The CDR3 nucleotides read TGCGCCAGCAGCGCATACAGGGGGCATAACTCTGGCTACACCTTC.